This TCR beta chain was identified in a study of OX40 agonist ivuxolimab in advanced cancers. With regard to the full study: Ivuxolimab was a fully human IgG2 agonistic monoclonal antibody targeting the costimulatory receptor OX40 (CD134). Intravenous ivuxolimab was administered to patients every 2 weeks at six dose levels: 0.01, 0.1, 0.3, 1.5, 3 and 10 mg/kg. Of the 50 to 55 patients in dose escalation, 19 had hepatocellular carcinoma, some 15 had melanoma, 9 had renal cell carcinoma and 9 had head and neck cancer. In the dose-escalation cohort, 65% to 90% of patients were male, and the mean age was around 60 years, with a range of roughly 23 to 85. Patients were allowed to have had prior anti-PD-1, anti-PD-L1 or anti-CTLA-4 therapy, and around two fifths of the dose-escalation patients had been treated with checkpoint inhibitors. Three dose-escalation patients achieved partial responses, one with hepatocellular carcinoma and two with cutaneous melanoma. The purpose of peripheral TCRbeta sequencing was to test whether ivuxolimab changed TCR sequence diversity and led to clonal T-cell expansion. The monotherapy dose-escalation portion (N of about 47 patients) of the phase I ivuxolimab trial is reported in the paper. Overall study results and their limits: Antigen specificity was not determined for the clonally expanded peripheral T cells. After ivuxolimab, more expanded clones were found on average in CD8+ T cells than in CD4+ T cells. In the 0.1-3.0 mg/kg groups, partial responders had among the lowest normalized peripheral clonal expansion, particularly in CD8+ T cells. Low levels of normalized T-cell clonal expansion were also seen in some patients who did not respond. At doses of 0.1 to 3.0 mg/kg, clonal expansion of both CD4+ and CD8+ blood T cells was observed from baseline to week 6.

Genomic DNA was isolated from the sorted cells so that the TCRbeta CDR3 region could be sequenced. The immunoSEQ Assay was used to sequence the TCRbeta CDR3 regions. The source is immuneACCESS, and TCRdb retained only in-frame sequences with V and J called. Part of the clones is not carried over; for the studies checked, unresolved V genes explain less than half of this, and the remainder is unexplained. Here the sample has 44,000 or so clones; roughly 80% occur a single time. The biggest ten clones account for 6.5% to 8% of the sample. Remarks on this clone: The antigen it binds to is not known. No base qualities exist here, and no much larger clone lies one base off it.

Patients with autoimmune disease history or receiving systemic immunosuppression were excluded from the trial. In every dose cohort, peripheral blood was drawn for TCR sequencing at baseline, cycle 4 day 1, and cycle 7 day 1. The samples were taken from a phase I, first-in-human, multicenter, open-label dose-escalation trial of ivuxolimab. Adults with locally advanced or metastatic melanoma, renal cell carcinoma, hepatocellular carcinoma or head and neck squamous cell carcinoma were enrolled in the trial. Before TCR sequencing, CD4+ T cells and CD8+ T cells from peripheral blood were sorted into separate populations. The source of this sequence is an adult with an advanced solid tumor such as melanoma, head and neck, liver or kidney cancer. The specimen comprised CD4+ or CD8+ T cells sorted from blood, sampled in a trial of the OX40 agonist ivuxolimab.

The CDR3 amino acid sequence is: CASSAPGSIGTQYF. In nucleotide form, the sequence is TGTGCCAGCAGCGCTCCCGGGAGTATTGGGACCCAGTACTTC. The chain is made from TRBV9 and TRBJ2-5, and the D gene may be TRBD2, 6 bases matching. The germline V gene supplies CDR1 SGDLS and CDR2 YYNGEE. Trimming costs V 3 bases and J 7 bases, and their ends lie 16 bases apart. Taken from cysteine to phenylalanine, the CDR3 has 14 residues. The read is trimmed to its CDR3 DNA, 42 bases read in frame from base 1.